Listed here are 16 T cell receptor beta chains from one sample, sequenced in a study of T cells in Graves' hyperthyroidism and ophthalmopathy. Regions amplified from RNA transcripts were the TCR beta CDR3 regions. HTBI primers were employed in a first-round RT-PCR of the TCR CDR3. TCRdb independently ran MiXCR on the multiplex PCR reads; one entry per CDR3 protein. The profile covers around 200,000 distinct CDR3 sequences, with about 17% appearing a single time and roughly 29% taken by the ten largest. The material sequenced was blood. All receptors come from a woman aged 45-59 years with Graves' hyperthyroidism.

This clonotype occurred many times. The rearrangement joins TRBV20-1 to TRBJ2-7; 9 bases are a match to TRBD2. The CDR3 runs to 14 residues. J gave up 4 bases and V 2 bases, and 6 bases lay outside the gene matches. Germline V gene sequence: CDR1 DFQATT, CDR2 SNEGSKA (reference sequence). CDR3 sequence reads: CSARPGLARYEQYF. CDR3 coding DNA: TGCAGTGCTAGACCGGGACTAGCTCGGTACGAGCAGTACTTC.

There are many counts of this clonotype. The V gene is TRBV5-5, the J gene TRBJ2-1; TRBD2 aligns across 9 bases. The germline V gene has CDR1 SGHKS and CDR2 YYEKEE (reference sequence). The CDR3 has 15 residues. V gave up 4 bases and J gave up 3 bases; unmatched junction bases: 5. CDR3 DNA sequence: TGTGCCAGCAGCCCCCAAGCGGGGGGCTACAATGAGCAGTTCTTC. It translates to CASSPQAGGYNEQFF.

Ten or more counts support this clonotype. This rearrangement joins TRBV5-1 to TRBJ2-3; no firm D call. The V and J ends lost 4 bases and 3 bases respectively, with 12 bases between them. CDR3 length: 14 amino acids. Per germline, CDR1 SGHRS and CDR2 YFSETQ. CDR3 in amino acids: CASSPGDQTDTQYF. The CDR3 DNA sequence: TGCGCCAGCAGCCCAGGAGACCAAACAGATACGCAGTATTTT. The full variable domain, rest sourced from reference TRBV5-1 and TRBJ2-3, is KAGVTQTPRYLIKTRGQQVTLSCSPISGHRSVSWYQQTPGQGLQFLFEYFSETQRNKGNFPGRFSGRQFSNSRSEMNVSTLELGDSALYLCASSPGDQTDTQYFGPGTRLTVL.

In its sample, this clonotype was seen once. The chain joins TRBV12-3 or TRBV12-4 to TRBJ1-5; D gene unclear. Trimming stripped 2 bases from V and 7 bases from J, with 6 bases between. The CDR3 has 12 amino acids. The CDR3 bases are TGTGCCAGCAGTTTACCTCCCCAGCCCCAGCATTTT. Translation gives CASSLPPQPQHF.

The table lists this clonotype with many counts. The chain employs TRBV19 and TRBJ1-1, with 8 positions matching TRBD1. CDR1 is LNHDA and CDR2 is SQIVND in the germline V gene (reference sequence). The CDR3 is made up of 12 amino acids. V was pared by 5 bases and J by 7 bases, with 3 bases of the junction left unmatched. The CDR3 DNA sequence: TGTGCCAGTAGTCACGACAGGGGTGAAGCTTTCTTT. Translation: CASSHDRGEAFF.

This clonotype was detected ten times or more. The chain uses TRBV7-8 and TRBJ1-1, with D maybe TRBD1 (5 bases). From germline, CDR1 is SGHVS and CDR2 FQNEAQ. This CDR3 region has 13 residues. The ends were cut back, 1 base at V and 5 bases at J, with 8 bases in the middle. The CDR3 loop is CASSLGWGTEAFF. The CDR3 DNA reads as TGTGCCAGCAGCTTAGGATGGGGGACTGAAGCTTTCTTT.

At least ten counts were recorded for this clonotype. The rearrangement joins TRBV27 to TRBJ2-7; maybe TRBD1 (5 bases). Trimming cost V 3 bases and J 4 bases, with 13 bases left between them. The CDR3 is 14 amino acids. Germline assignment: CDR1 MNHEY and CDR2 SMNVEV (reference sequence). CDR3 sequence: CASSLAGLTYEQYF. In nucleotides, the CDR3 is TGTGCCAGCAGTTTGGCAGGGTTGACGTACGAGCAGTACTTC.

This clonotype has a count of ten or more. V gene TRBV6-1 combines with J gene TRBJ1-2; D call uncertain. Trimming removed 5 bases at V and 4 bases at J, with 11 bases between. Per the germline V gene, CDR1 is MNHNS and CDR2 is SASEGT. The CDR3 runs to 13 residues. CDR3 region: CASSYSGVYGYTF. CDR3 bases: TGTGCCAGCAGTTATAGTGGGGTCTATGGCTACACCTTC.

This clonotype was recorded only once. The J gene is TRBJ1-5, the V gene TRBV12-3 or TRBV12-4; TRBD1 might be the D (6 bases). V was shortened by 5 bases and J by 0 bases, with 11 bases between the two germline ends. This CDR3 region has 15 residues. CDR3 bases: TGTGCCAGCAGTCTCGGACAGACTAGCAATCAGCCCCAGCATTTT. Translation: CASSLGQTSNQPQHF.

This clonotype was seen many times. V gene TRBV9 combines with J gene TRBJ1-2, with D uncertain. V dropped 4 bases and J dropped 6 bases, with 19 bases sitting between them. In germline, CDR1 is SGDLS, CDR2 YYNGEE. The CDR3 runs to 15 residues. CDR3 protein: CASSRSHLRNDGYTF. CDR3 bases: TGTGCCAGCAGCCGAAGCCACCTCCGGAACGATGGCTACACCTTC.

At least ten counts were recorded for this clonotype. The CDR3 DNA is TGTGCCAGCAGTTCCAGTGGGGGAGGCTTCTATGGCTACACCTTC. Translation: CASSSSGGGFYGYTF. The chain has TRBV27 and TRBJ1-2; a weak D match, TRBD1 (5 bases). The length of the CDR3 is 15 residues. The germline V and J ends were trimmed by 4 bases and 4 bases, with 16 bases remaining between them. From germline, CDR1 is MNHEY and CDR2 SMNVEV (reference sequence).

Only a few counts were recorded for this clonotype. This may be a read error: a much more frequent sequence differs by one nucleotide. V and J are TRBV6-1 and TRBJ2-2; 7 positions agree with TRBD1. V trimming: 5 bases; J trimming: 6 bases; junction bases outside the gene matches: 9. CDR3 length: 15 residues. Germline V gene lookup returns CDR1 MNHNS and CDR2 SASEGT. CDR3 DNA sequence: TGTGCCAGCAGTCCCGGGACAGACGAGGCCGGGGAGCTGTTTTTT. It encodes CASSPGTDEAGELFF.

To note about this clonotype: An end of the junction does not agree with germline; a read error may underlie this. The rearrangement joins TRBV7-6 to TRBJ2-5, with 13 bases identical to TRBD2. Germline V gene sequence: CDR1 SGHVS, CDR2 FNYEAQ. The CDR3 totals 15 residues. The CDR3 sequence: CACSPTSGGAETQYF. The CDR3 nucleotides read TGTGCCTGCAGCCCCACTAGCGGGGGGGCAGAGACCCAGTACTTC.

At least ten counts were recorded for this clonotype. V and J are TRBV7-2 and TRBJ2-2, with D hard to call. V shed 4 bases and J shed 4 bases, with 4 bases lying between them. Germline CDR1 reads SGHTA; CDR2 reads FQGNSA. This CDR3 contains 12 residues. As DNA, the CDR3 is TGTGCCAGCAGCTATGTCACCGGGGAGCTGTTTTTT. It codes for CASSYVTGELFF. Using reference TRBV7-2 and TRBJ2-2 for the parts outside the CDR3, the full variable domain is GAGVSQSPSNKVTEKGKDVELRCDPISGHTALYWYRQSLGQGLEFLIYFQGNSAPDKSGLPSDRFSAERTGGSVSTLTIQRTQQEDSAVYLCASSYVTGELFFGEGSRLTVL.

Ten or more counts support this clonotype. The CDR3 DNA sequence: TGTGCCAGCAGTCGGGACTGGACAGATACGCAGTATTTT. This codes for CASSRDWTDTQYF. The chain joins TRBV6-1 to TRBJ2-3; TRBD2 might be the D (6 bases). The CDR3 consists of 13 residues. Germline-derived CDR1 and CDR2 are MNHNS and SASEGT. Trimming shortened V by 5 bases and J by 3 bases, and 9 bases separated the two germline ends.

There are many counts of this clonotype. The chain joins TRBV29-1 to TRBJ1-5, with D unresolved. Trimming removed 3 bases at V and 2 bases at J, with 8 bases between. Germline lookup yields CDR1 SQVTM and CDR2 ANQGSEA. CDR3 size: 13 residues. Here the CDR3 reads CSVDGQCNQPQHF. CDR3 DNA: TGCAGCGTTGATGGGCAGTGCAATCAGCCCCAGCATTTT.